Here is one T cell receptor (beta chain) with its context. The CDR3 sequence is 15 residues long. The ends were cut back, 4 bases at V and 3 bases at J, with 16 bases in the middle. CDR1 and CDR2 from the germline V gene are SGHRS and YFSETQ. This sample was included in a study of blood T cell repertoires in COVID-19. Method: immunoSEQ multiplex PCR; TCRdb's copy keeps in-frame clones and lacks some. Among about 350,000 clones, roughly 87% were seen once, and the ten largest hold just under 4%. V is TRBV5-1 and J is TRBJ2-5; D possibly corresponds to TRBD1 (8 bases). This clonotype was obtained from a woman in her sixties or seventies with COVID-19, enrolled during active disease. Sequenced input: peripheral blood. CDR3 amino acids: CASSQGQGGEETQYF. The CDR3 bases are TGCGCCAGCAGCCAAGGACAGGGAGGGGAAGAGACCCAGTACTTC.